These 24 T cell receptor beta chains were all obtained from the same sample, sequenced in a study of beta chain features in type 1 diabetes. Findings and limits, study-wide: Type 1 diabetes patients had moderately but significantly shorter TCRB CDR3s in all four CD4+ subsets.

Their cognate antigens are unknown. cDNA synthesis used the whole RNA isolate, giving expressed TCRB sequences. The repertoire was sequenced with immunoSEQ multiplex PCR; TCRdb's copy has only in-frame clones and lacks some. This table has over 150,000 clones, around 8.6% appearing once. The sequencing input was central memory CD4+ T cells from blood. These receptors all come from a woman between 18 and 29 years old with type 1 diabetes.

A few counts support this clone. The CDR3 sequence is CASSAPGTGVRNEQYF. DNA of the CDR3: TGTGCCAGCAGCGCGCCCGGGACAGGGGTGAGGAACGAGCAGTACTTC. The rearrangement joins TRBV11-2 to TRBJ2-7; 10 positions agree with TRBD1. This CDR3 has 16 amino acids. Germline values: CDR1 SGHAT, CDR2 FQNNGV. After removal of 5 bases from V and 5 bases from J, the junction contained 12 bases not matched to a gene.

The chain employs TRBV18 and TRBJ1-5; no clear D. The CDR3 spans 13 residues. Germline V gene sequence: CDR1 KGHSH, CDR2 LQKENI. V lost 6 bases and J 3 bases, leaving 9 bases between the germline ends. CDR3 sequence (DNA): TGTGCCAGCTCGGGAGGCCTCAATCAGCCCCAGCATTTT. Residues: CASSGGLNQPQHF.

This rearrangement joins TRBV2 to TRBJ2-4; possible D gene TRBD1, 5 bases. The germline V gene has CDR1 SNHLY and CDR2 FYNNEI. This CDR3 is 12 amino acids long. V dropped 8 bases and J dropped 2 bases, with 7 bases sitting between them. The CDR3 loop reads CASSGTKNIQYF. Here the CDR3 DNA reads TGTGCCAGCTCAGGGACCAAAAACATTCAGTACTTC.

The table lists this clone with many counts. This rearrangement joins TRBV5-1 to TRBJ2-7, with 11 positions matching TRBD2. CDR3 length: 14 residues. The J segment lost 5 bases and the V segment lost 4 bases, leaving 5 bases of the junction unmatched. Looked up from germline, CDR1 is SGHRS and CDR2 is YFSETQ. CDR3 loop: CASSKRLAGNEQYF. The CDR3 nucleotides read TGCGCCAGCAGCAAAAGACTAGCGGGAAACGAGCAGTACTTC.

This clone was seen only a few times. The rearrangement joins TRBV14 to TRBJ2-2; 13 positions agree with TRBD2. V lost 4 bases and J lost 5; bases outside the gene matches: 4. The CDR3 sequence is 16 residues long. Looked up from germline, CDR1 is SGHDN and CDR2 is FVKESK. DNA of the CDR3: TGTGCCAGCAGCCCCGGGACTAGCGGGGCAACCGGGGAGCTGTTTTTT. Its protein product is CASSPGTSGATGELFF.

The rearrangement joins TRBV4-2 to TRBJ2-7; 8 positions agree with TRBD2. Germline assignment: CDR1 LGHNA and CDR2 YNFKEQ. V gave up 1 base and J gave up 2 bases; unmatched junction bases: 1. CDR3 length: 14 amino acids. CDR3 nucleotides: TGTGCCAGCAGCCAAGGTAGCGGGACCTACGAGCAGTACTTC. Translation: CASSQGSGTYEQYF.

This clone was picked up a small number of times. V gene TRBV7-2 combines with J gene TRBJ2-5; possibly TRBD2 for D (6 bases). The CDR3 is 15 residues long. Trimming cost V 5 bases and J 5 bases, with 18 bases left between them. The germline V gene encodes CDR1 SGHTA and CDR2 FQGNSA. Here the CDR3 DNA reads TGTGCCAGCAGCCGAAGTCCCGTTGGGGGGGAGACCCAGTACTTC. It encodes CASSRSPVGGETQYF.

This chain links TRBV11-2 with TRBJ2-5; 7 bases agree with TRBD2. The germline gives CDR1 SGHAT, CDR2 FQNNGV. J was trimmed by 2 bases and V by 5 bases; bases with no gene match: 11. The CDR3 spans 16 residues. The CDR3 bases are TGTGCCAGCAGCCACCGGACGGGACTACCTCAAGAGACCCAGTACTTC. Translated: CASSHRTGLPQETQYF.

The gene calls are TRBV29-1 and TRBJ2-2, with D possibly matching TRBD2 (6 bases). The V gene's germline CDR1 is SQVTM and CDR2 ANQGSEA. CDR3 length: 15 residues. Trimming cost V 0 bases and J 8 bases, with 16 bases left between them. CDR3 region: CSVEESDYTRGELFF. The CDR3 region has the DNA TGCAGCGTTGAAGAGTCGGACTATACAAGGGGGGAGCTGTTTTTT.

The rearrangement joins TRBV7-2 to TRBJ2-4, with 7 positions matching TRBD1. Looked up from germline, CDR1 is SGHTA and CDR2 is FQGNSA. V trimming: 4 bases; J trimming: 2 bases; junction bases outside the gene matches: 5. The CDR3 consists of 15 residues. The CDR3 here is CASSSPTGSKNIQYF. In DNA, the CDR3 is TGTGCCAGCAGCTCTCCGACAGGGTCCAAAAACATTCAGTACTTC.

This clone came up a few times. This CDR3 reads CASSQMTGGFETQHF. CDR3 DNA: TGCGCCAGCAGCCAGATGACAGGGGGGTTCGAGACCCAGCATTTT. J is TRBJ1-5 and V is TRBV4-3; 9 nucleotides line up with TRBD1. V shed 3 bases, J shed 11 bases, and the junction held 11 bases outside the gene matches. From germline, CDR1 is LGHNA and CDR2 YSLEER. This CDR3 has 15 amino acids.

The chain employs TRBV12-5 and TRBJ2-3; no clear D gene. This CDR3 is 13 amino acids long. The germline V gene has CDR1 LGHNT and CDR2 FRNRAP. V was cut by 3 bases and J by 9 bases, with 13 bases left in between. The CDR3 loop is CASGFSNGETQYF. CDR3 coding DNA: TGTGCTAGTGGTTTTAGTAACGGAGAGACGCAGTATTTT.

The V gene is TRBV9, the J gene TRBJ2-3, with D uncertain. The germline V and J ends were trimmed by 0 bases and 2 bases, with 10 bases remaining between them. Per germline, CDR1 SGDLS and CDR2 YYNGEE. The CDR3 length is 15 residues. The CDR3: CASSVGAAPTDTQYF. Here the CDR3 DNA reads TGTGCCAGCAGCGTAGGAGCAGCGCCCACAGATACGCAGTATTTT.

This clone was observed a handful of times. The rearrangement links TRBV4-3 to TRBJ2-7; 15 nucleotides agree with TRBD2. J gave up 5 bases and V 0 bases, and 8 bases lay outside the gene matches. Germline-derived CDR1 and CDR2 are LGHNA and YSLEER. The CDR3 consists of 18 residues. Here the CDR3 reads CASSQDLGLAGGDNEQYF. The CDR3, as DNA: TGCGCCAGCAGCCAAGACTTGGGACTAGCGGGAGGTGACAACGAGCAGTACTTC.

This clone was detected a few times. This chain uses TRBV29-1 with TRBJ2-2; a possible D gene is TRBD2 (5 bases). The germline V gene encodes CDR1 SQVTM and CDR2 ANQGSEA. CDR3 length: 12 residues. V lost 3 bases and J 7 bases, leaving 9 bases between the germline ends. The CDR3 nucleotides read TGCAGCGTTGATCCCGGGGACGGGGAGCTGTTTTTT. Encoded protein: CSVDPGDGELFF.

This chain links TRBV25-1 with TRBJ2-5; 7 bases map to TRBD1. The CDR3 consists of 16 residues. Germline trimming cut 1 base from V and 5 bases from J; bases unmatched to any gene: 10. The germline V gene has CDR1 MGHDK and CDR2 SYGVNS. The chain's CDR3 is CASSELGDRATETQYF. The CDR3 region has the DNA TGTGCCAGCAGTGAATTGGGCGACAGGGCGACGGAGACCCAGTACTTC.

This clone has more than one count but fewer than ten. The rearrangement uses TRBV28 and TRBJ1-1; D is possibly TRBD1 (6 bases). There are 15 residues in the CDR3. Germline CDR1 is MDHEN and CDR2 is SYDVKM. Trimming left V 2 bases short and J 4 bases short, with 14 bases between. CDR3 sequence: CASSLERGGSTEAFF. DNA of the CDR3: TGTGCCAGCAGTTTAGAGAGGGGGGGGAGCACTGAAGCTTTCTTT. The variable domain in full, completed from reference TRBV28 and TRBJ1-1, reads DVKVTQSSRYLVKRTGEKVFLECVQDMDHENMFWYRQDPGLGLRLIYFSYDVKMKEKGDIPEGYSVSREKKERFSLILESASTNQTSMYLCASSLERGGSTEAFFGQGTRLTVV.

In this sample, this clone turned up a few times. The V and J genes are TRBV2 and TRBJ2-2; 11 bases fit TRBD2. The CDR3 has 15 amino acids. Unmatched junction bases numbered 2, after V lost 7 bases and J lost 1 base. Germline loops: CDR1 SNHLY, CDR2 FYNNEI. Here the CDR3 reads CASTGLAGNTGELFF. For the CDR3, the DNA is TGTGCCAGCACCGGACTAGCGGGGAACACCGGGGAGCTGTTTTTT.

The genes are TRBV18 and TRBJ1-1; D might be TRBD1 (6 bases). Germline lookup yields CDR1 KGHSH and CDR2 LQKENI. This CDR3 has 12 residues. Trimming stripped 3 bases from V and 5 bases from J, with 7 bases between. The CDR3 DNA sequence: TGTGCCAGCTCACCGGGACAAACTGAAGCTTTCTTT. Protein product: CASSPGQTEAFF.

The chain recombines TRBV7-3 with TRBJ2-7; 10 bases map to TRBD2. Trimming removed 8 bases from V and 0 bases from J; junction bases left unmatched: 4. CDR1 SGHTA and CDR2 FQGTGA come from the germline V gene. CDR3 size: 14 residues. In DNA form, the CDR3 reads TGTGCCAGCGCCGCTAGCGGGAGCTCCTACGAGCAGTACTTC. It translates to CASAASGSSYEQYF.

A few counts support this clone. DNA of the CDR3: TGTGCCAGCAGCCAAGAGGTACTCGCGGGCGGGACAGATACGCAGTATTTT. Residues: CASSQEVLAGGTDTQYF. V gene TRBV4-2 combines with J gene TRBJ2-3, with TRBD2 as a possible D gene (5 bases). The germline V gene encodes CDR1 LGHNA and CDR2 YNFKEQ. The CDR3 runs to 17 residues. Trimming cost V 0 bases and J 3 bases, with 16 bases left between them.

This clone was seen a handful of times. The gene calls are TRBV7-8 and TRBJ2-3; perhaps TRBD2 as D (5 bases). The CDR3 is 14 residues long. Between the trimmed V and J ends, which lost 7 bases and 5 bases, there was a span of 16 bases. The germline V gene has CDR1 SGHVS and CDR2 FQNEAQ. In DNA, the CDR3 is TGTGCCAGCACCTCCATCACTAGGGAAGATACGCAGTATTTT. As protein: CASTSITREDTQYF.

The CDR3 coding sequence is TGTGCCAGCAGCCCGACCGGGACAGGGACCTACGAGCAGTACTTC. This codes for CASSPTGTGTYEQYF. The V and J genes are TRBV28 and TRBJ2-7, with 9 nucleotides matching TRBD1. Germline values: CDR1 MDHEN, CDR2 SYDVKM. CDR3 length: 15 amino acids. After removal of 6 bases from V and 2 bases from J, the junction contained 8 bases not matched to a gene.

This rearrangement joins TRBV28 to TRBJ1-1; a weak D match, TRBD1 (6 bases). The V gene lost 5 bases and the J gene lost 8 bases, with 18 bases spanning the gap. The CDR3 extends over 14 amino acids. The germline V gene has CDR1 MDHEN and CDR2 SYDVKM. Written as DNA, the CDR3 is TGTGCCAGCAGTCAGGGGTCCGGGGCCAGCGAAGCTTTCTTT. This gives the protein CASSQGSGASEAFF.